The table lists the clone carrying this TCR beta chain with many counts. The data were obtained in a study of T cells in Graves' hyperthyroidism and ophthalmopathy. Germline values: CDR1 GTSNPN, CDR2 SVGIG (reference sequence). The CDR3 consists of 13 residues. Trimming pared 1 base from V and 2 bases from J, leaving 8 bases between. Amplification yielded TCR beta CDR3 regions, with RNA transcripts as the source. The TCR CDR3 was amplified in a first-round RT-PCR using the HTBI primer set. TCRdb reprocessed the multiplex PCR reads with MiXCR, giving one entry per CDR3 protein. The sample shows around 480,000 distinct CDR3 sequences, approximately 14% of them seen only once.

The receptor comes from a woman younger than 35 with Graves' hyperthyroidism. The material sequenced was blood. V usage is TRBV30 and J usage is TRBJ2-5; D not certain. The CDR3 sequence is CAWSAGPQETQYF. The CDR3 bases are TGTGCCTGGAGTGCCGGACCTCAAGAGACCCAGTACTTC.